One sample yielded the 11 T cell receptor beta chains listed below, sequenced in a study of shared clonotypes between healthy human individuals. Generated by immunoSEQ multiplex PCR, the TCRdb table keeps only in-frame clones and is missing some. The data show around 1.1 million clones, approximately 80% seen once. Sequencing was done on a sample of memory CD4+ T cells from PBMCs. Subset reported: CD45RA-negative fraction. These receptor sequences come from a man between 18 and 29 years old in good health. Some clones in this sample may be carry-over from other donors' samples.

The J gene is TRBJ2-6, the V gene TRBV28; D uncertain. Germline CDR1 reads MDHEN; CDR2 reads SYDVKM. The CDR3 consists of 23 residues. The V gene lost 4 bases and the J gene lost 0 bases, with 31 bases spanning the gap. The DNA of the CDR3 is TGTGCCAGCAGTTCATTATCCCGAAGCAGGTACCTACCCAACGTCTCTGGGGCCAACGTCCTGACTTTC. Protein sequence: CASSSLSRSRYLPNVSGANVLTF.

This clone showed up many times. The rearrangement uses TRBV28 and TRBJ2-1; D gene unclear. V gave up 5 bases and J gave up 6 bases, with 14 bases separating them. The CDR3 runs 14 residues. Germline V gives CDR1 MDHEN, CDR2 SYDVKM. The CDR3 loop is CASSTSRQLNEQFF. DNA of the CDR3: TGTGCCAGCAGTACCTCCCGCCAACTCAATGAGCAGTTCTTC.

CDR3 amino acids: CASSFRAGYTF. The CDR3 nucleotides read TGTGCCAGCAGTTTTAGGGCCGGCTACACCTTC. The chain links TRBV28 to TRBJ1-2; D is ambiguous. The CDR3 covers 11 residues. Trimming took 3 bases from V and 8 from J, leaving 7 bases between them. Germline CDR1 is MDHEN and CDR2 is SYDVKM.

The rearrangement uses TRBV27 and TRBJ2-1; 7 bases line up with TRBD2. The CDR3 loop spans 15 amino acids. The J segment lost 4 bases and the V segment lost 5 bases, leaving 8 bases of the junction unmatched. Per germline, CDR1 MNHEY and CDR2 SMNVEV (reference sequence). CDR3 amino acids: CASSPRGSGYNEQFF. CDR3 bases: TGTGCCAGCAGTCCCCGGGGTAGCGGGTACAATGAGCAGTTCTTC.

This clone was seen a single time. Other DNA sequences in this specimen translate into the identical CDR3. The DNA for the CDR3 is TGCGCCAGCAGCTGGGACCCGGGGAATGAGCAGTTCTTC. Protein: CASSWDPGNEQFF. J is TRBJ2-1 and V is TRBV5-1; D assignment may be TRBD1 or TRBD2 (5 bases each). The CDR3 runs to 13 residues. V gave up 3 bases and J gave up 7 bases, with 11 bases separating them. Per germline, CDR1 SGHRS and CDR2 YFSETQ.

CDR3 sequence reads: CASSPVRNGSPLHF. The CDR3 DNA is TGCGCCAGCAGCCCTGTGAGGAATGGCTCACCCCTCCACTTT. The rearrangement links TRBV4-1 to TRBJ1-6; D uncertain. The CDR3 consists of 14 residues. CDR1 MGHRA and CDR2 YSYEKL come from the germline V gene. V was trimmed by 4 bases and J by 10 bases, leaving 14 bases between them.

This clone was seen just once. The chain combines TRBV30 with TRBJ2-7; the D gene is possibly TRBD1 (5 bases). The ends were cut back, 5 bases at V and 0 bases at J, with 5 bases in the middle. Germline-derived CDR1 and CDR2 are GTSNPN and SVGIG (reference sequence). The CDR3 length is 11 residues. The CDR3 is CAWGHSYEQYF. The CDR3 DNA reads as TGTGCCTGGGGACACTCCTACGAGCAGTACTTC.

The CDR3 nucleotides are TGTGCCAGCAGCGTAGGGCCGGGAACAGGCACGCGGTCTGGGGCCAACGTCCTGACTTTC. Protein: CASSVGPGTGTRSGANVLTF. This chain joins TRBV9 and TRBJ2-6; D possibly matches TRBD1 or TRBD2 (5 bases each). Germline-derived CDR1 and CDR2 are SGDLS and YYNGEE. The CDR3 is 20 amino acids. Trimming took 0 bases from V and 1 from J, leaving 20 bases between them.

This clone was detected many times. V gene TRBV5-1 combines with J gene TRBJ2-7; the match to TRBD2 covers 9 bases. The ends lost 4 bases at V and 1 base at J; junction bases unmatched: 9. The CDR3 consists of 16 residues. The germline V gene encodes CDR1 SGHRS and CDR2 YFSETQ. The CDR3 loop is CASSPGGGRASYEQYF. CDR3 nucleotides: TGCGCCAGCAGCCCCGGTGGCGGGAGGGCATCCTACGAGCAGTACTTC.

V is TRBV4-2 and J is TRBJ2-3; TRBD2 matches at 12 bases. V lost 0 bases and J lost 3; bases outside the gene matches: 7. The germline V gene has CDR1 LGHNA and CDR2 YNFKEQ. CDR3 size: 18 residues. CDR3 region: CASSQDETSGSRTDTQYF. The CDR3 nucleotides read TGTGCCAGCAGCCAAGATGAGACTAGCGGGAGTAGGACAGATACGCAGTATTTT.

This rearrangement joins TRBV21-1 to TRBJ2-6; the table gives TRBD1 as D, unverified against the DNA. TRBV21-1 is termed a pseudogene. The length of the CDR3 is 19 residues. The CDR3 nucleotides are TGTGCCAGCAGCACCACGGCAGGGTCTGCACTATTGGGGGCCAACGTCCTGACTTTC. Protein: CASSTTAGSALLGANVLTF.